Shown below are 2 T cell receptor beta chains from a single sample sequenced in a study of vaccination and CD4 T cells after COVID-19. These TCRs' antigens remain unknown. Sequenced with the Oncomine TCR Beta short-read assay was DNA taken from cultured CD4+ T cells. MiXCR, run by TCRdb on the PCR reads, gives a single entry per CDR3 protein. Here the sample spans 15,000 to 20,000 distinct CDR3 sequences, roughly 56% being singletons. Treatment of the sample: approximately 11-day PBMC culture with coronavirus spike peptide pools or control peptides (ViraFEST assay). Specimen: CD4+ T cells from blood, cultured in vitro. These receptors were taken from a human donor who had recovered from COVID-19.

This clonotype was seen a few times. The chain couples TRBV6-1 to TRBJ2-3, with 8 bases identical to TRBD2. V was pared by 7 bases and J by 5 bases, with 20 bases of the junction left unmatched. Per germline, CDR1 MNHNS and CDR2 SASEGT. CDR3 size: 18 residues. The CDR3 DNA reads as TGTGCCAGCATGCGGCTTCTAACGGGAGGGTCGAGGCAAGATACGCAGTATTTT. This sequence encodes CASMRLLTGGSRQDTQYF.

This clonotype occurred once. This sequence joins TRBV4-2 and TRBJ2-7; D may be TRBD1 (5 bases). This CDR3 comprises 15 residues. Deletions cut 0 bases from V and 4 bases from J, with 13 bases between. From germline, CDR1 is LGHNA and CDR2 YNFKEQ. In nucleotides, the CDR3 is TGTGCCAGCAGCCAAGATCGAAACAGGCCGTACGAGCAGTACTTC. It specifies CASSQDRNRPYEQYF.